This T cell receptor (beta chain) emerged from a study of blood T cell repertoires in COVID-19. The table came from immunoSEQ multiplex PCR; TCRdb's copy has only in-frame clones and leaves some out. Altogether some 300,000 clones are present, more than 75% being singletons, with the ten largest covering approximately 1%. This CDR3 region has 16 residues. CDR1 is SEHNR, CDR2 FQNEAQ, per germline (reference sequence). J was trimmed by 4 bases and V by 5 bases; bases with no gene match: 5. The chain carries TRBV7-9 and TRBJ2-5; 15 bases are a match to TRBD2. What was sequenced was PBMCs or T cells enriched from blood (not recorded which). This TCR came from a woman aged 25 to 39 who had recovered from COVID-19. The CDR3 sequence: CASSRGLAGGSETQYF. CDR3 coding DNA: TGTGCCAGCAGCCGGGGACTAGCGGGGGGATCAGAGACCCAGTACTTC.